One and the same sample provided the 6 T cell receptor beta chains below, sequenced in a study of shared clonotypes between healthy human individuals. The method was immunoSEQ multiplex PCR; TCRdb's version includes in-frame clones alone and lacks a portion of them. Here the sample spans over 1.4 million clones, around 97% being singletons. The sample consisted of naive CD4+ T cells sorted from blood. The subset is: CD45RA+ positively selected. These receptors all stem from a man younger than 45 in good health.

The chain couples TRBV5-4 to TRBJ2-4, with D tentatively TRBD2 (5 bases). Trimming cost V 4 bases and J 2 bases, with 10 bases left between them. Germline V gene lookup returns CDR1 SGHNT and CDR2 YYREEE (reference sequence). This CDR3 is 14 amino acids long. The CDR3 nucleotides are TGTGCCAGCAGCGTCACGGGAACCAAAAACATTCAGTACTTC. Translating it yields CASSVTGTKNIQYF.

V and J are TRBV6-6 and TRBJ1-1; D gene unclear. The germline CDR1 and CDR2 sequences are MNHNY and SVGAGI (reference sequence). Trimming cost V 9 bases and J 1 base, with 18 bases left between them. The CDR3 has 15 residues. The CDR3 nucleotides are TGTGCCAGTAATCCATCCCGGGCCTGGAACACTGAAGCTTTCTTT. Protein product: CASNPSRAWNTEAFF.

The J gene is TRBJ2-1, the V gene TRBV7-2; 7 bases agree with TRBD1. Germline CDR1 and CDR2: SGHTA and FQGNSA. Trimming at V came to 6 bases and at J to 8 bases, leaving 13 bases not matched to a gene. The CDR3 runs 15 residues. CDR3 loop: CASSTGDTRRYEQFF. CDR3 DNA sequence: TGTGCCAGCAGTACAGGGGACACCCGTAGGTATGAGCAGTTCTTC. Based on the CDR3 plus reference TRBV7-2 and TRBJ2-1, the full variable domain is GAGVSQSPSNKVTEKGKDVELRCDPISGHTALYWYRQSLGQGLEFLIYFQGNSAPDKSGLPSDRFSAERTGGSVSTLTIQRTQQEDSAVYLCASSTGDTRRYEQFFGPGTRLTVL.

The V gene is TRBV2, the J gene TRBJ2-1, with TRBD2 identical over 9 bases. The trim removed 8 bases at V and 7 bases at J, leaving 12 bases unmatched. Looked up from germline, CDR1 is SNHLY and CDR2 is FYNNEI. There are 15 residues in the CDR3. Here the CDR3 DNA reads TGTGCCAGCGCGTCGATTAGCGGGAGAGGAAATGAGCAGTTCTTC. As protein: CASASISGRGNEQFF.

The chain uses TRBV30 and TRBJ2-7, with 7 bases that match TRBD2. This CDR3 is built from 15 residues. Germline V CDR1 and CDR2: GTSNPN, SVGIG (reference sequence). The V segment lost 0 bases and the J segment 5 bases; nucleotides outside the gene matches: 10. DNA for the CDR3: TGTGCCTGGAGTGTAAACCTTAGGAGCGGGAACGAGCAGTACTTC. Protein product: CAWSVNLRSGNEQYF.

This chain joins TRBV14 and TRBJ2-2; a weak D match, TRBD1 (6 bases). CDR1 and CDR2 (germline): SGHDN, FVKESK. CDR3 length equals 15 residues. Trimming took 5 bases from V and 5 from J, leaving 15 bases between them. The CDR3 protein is CASSTQGPGTGELFF. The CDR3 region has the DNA TGTGCCAGCAGCACACAGGGTCCCGGGACCGGGGAGCTGTTTTTT.